The rows below give T cell receptor delta chains drawn from one sample of a study of Vδ1+ human thymocytes. TCRdb repeated clone calling on the multiplex PCR reads with CATT. The table has 45,000 to 60,000 delta-chain clones, more than 15% seen once; the top ten hold about 0.5%. The sequencing sample was made of Vdelta1+ gamma-delta thymocytes from the thymus. The receptor set was obtained from a boy under two years old who had congenital heart surgery. Both conserved end residues are part of each CDR3. Each record gives: clone size, D gene, J gene, V gene, CDR3 DNA, CDR3 protein. A D gene is named only where the DNA matches it firmly. Only part of the rows carry a size: once, few, many, or a class if the clone is expanded.

few | - | TRDJ1 | TRDV1 | TGTGCTCTTGGGGAAGGGACGGAAGTGGGGAACTATACCGATAAACTCATCTTT | CALGEGTEVGNYTDKLIF
few | TRDD3 | TRDJ1 | TRDV1 | TGTGCTCTTGGGGAACTACTCCAAAAATACTGGGGGACCCACACCGATAAACTCATCTTT | CALGELLQKYWGTHTDKLIF
few | TRDD3 | TRDJ1 | TRDV1 | TGTGCTCTTGGGGAACTCCGGGGGATACTACCGTACACCGATAAACTCATCTTT | CALGELRGILPYTDKLIF
- | TRDD3 | TRDJ1 | TRDV1 | TGTGCTCTTGGGGAACTCAGCCCTGAAGTACTGGGGGTCTACACCGATAAACTCATCTTT | CALGELSPEVLGVYTDKLIF
- | - | TRDJ1 | TRDV1 | TGTGCTCTAGGGGCCCGTGGGGGTACGTACACCGATAAACTCATCTTT | CALGARGGTYTDKLIF
few | TRDD3 | TRDJ1 | TRDV1 | TGTGCTCTTGGGGAACTTGCCCGGGGGATATTCACCGATAAACTCATCTTT | CALGELARGIFTDKLIF
few | TRDD3 | TRDJ1 | TRDV1 | TGTGCTCTTGGGGGACAAACCAAACACTGGGGGATACACGTACTGCGCCCCTACACCGATAAACTCATCTTT | CALGGQTKHWGIHVLRPYTDKLIF
- | - | TRDJ2 | TRDV1 | TGTGCTCTTGGGGAGGACGGTTGGGGGTTCCGGGCACAACTCTTCTTT | CALGEDGWGFRAQLFF
few | - | TRDJ1 | TRDV1 | TGTGCTCTTGGGGAACGTTCCGCACCTTCCTACCGTCCCTACTGGGGGTTCACCGATAAACTCATCTTT | CALGERSAPSYRPYWGFTDKLIF
few | - | TRDJ1 | TRDV1 | TGTGCTCTTGGGGAGCCTATTACCTTCCTACGGTTTACTGGGGGAGTCCGGGGATACACCGATAAACTCATCTTT | CALGEPITFLRFTGGVRGYTDKLIF
few | - | TRDJ1 | TRDV1 | TGTGCTCTTGGGGCTTCGCCTTCCACCTTACTGGGCACCGATAAACTCATCTTT | CALGASPSTLLGTDKLIF
- | TRDD3 | TRDJ1 | TRDV1 | TGTGCTCTTGGGGAAGCGCGGTACTGGGGGATAACCGATAAACTCATCTTT | CALGEARYWGITDKLIF
- | - | TRDJ1 | TRDV1 | TGTGCTCTTGGGGAAGGCTGGGGTGGGGATCCAACCGATAAACTCATCTTT | CALGEGWGGDPTDKLIF
few | - | TRDJ1 | TRDV1 | TGTGCTCTTGGGGAGGTACCCTACTCTGTCGATAAACTCATCTTT | CALGEVPYSVDKLIF
few | TRDD2 | TRDJ2 | TRDV1 | TGTGCTCTTGGGATACCTTCCTACCTTTCCCTTGGAGCACAACTCTTCTTT | CALGIPSYLSLGAQLFF
- | TRDD3 | TRDJ1 | TRDV1 | TGTGCTCTTGGGGGAAATGGGCTCCTACGAGGAGGGTGCGGGGGATACGCTTCCGATAAACTCATCTTT | CALGGNGLLRGGCGGYASDKLIF
many | TRDD3 | TRDJ1 | TRDV2 | TGTGCCTGTGAAAAGTACTGGGGGATACGCGATAAACTCATCTTT | CACEKYWGIRDKLIF
- | TRDD2 | TRDJ1 | TRDV1 | TGTGCTCTTGGGGAAGTGGGACCTTCCTACCGTACCGGGGACGTGTCCCTGTACACCGATAAACTCATCTTT | CALGEVGPSYRTGDVSLYTDKLIF
few | TRDD3 | TRDJ1 | TRDV1 | TGTGCTCTTGGGGAACCCCCCGTACTGGGGGATCCCAACACCGATAAACTCATCTTT | CALGEPPVLGDPNTDKLIF
few | TRDD3 | TRDJ1 | TRDV1 | TGTGCTCTTGGGGACTACACTGGGGGATACAAGACCGATAAACTCATCTTT | CALGDYTGGYKTDKLIF
few | TRDD3 | TRDJ1 | TRDV1 | TGTGCTCTTGGGGAACTACCTTCCCGCTCTTTACTGGGGGAGTACACCGATAAACTCATCTTT | CALGELPSRSLLGEYTDKLIF
few | - | TRDJ1 | TRDV1 | TGTGCTCTTGGGGAACTATCCGATAAACTCATCTTT | CALGELSDKLIF
- | TRDD3 | TRDJ1 | TRDV1 | TGTGCTCTTGGGGATCACTTCCTACTACTGGGGGATACGCGGTACACCGATAAACTCATCTTT | CALGDHFLLLGDTRYTDKLIF
few | TRDD2 | TRDJ1 | TRDV1 | TGTGCTCTTGGGGAACACGATTCCTACGGGGGGGACACCGATAAACTCATCTTT | CALGEHDSYGGDTDKLIF
few | TRDD3 | TRDJ1 | TRDV1 | TGTGCTCTTGGGGAAGTACATCACTTCCTACCCCTTGGGGGATACCCACTCATCTTT | CALGEVHHFLPLGGYPLIF
- | - | TRDJ1 | TRDV1 | TGTGCTCTTGGGGAGACCTTACCTTACACCGATAAACTCATCTTT | CALGETLPYTDKLIF
few | TRDD3 | TRDJ1 | TRDV1 | TGTGCTCTTGGGGAACTGGTAGCTGGGGGATACGGTACCGATAAACTCATCTTT | CALGELVAGGYGTDKLIF
few | - | TRDJ1 | TRDV1 | TGTGCTCTTGGGGAAGCTCCTAGCGTACTGACCGATAAACTCATCTTT | CALGEAPSVLTDKLIF
few | TRDD3 | TRDJ1 | TRDV1 | TGTGCTCTTGGGGAACCAGTTCTCTACGTGGGTACTGGGGGATACCACCCGTACACCGATAAACTCATCTTT | CALGEPVLYVGTGGYHPYTDKLIF
- | - | TRDJ1 | TRDV1 | TGTGCTCTTGGGGAACCGGGGATCCGTTGTTTATACGGACCAAACACCGATAAACTCATCTTT | CALGEPGIRCLYGPNTDKLIF
- | - | TRDJ1 | TRDV1 | TGTGCTCTTGGGGAAGACCCTCGGTCCTACGCGGGGACCCACACCGATAAACTCATCTTT | CALGEDPRSYAGTHTDKLIF
- | TRDD3 | TRDJ1 | TRDV1 | TGTGCTCTTGGGCCCCGATTCCGAGCGCCCCCATATACTGGGGGCATGTCCGATAAACTCATCTTT | CALGPRFRAPPYTGGMSDKLIF
few | - | TRDJ1 | TRDV1 | TGTGCTCTTGGGGAACTGCCGGGATCGCGGTACACCGATAAACTCATCTTT | CALGELPGSRYTDKLIF
- | TRDD3 | TRDJ1 | TRDV1 | TGTGCTCTTGGGGCCTCGGATGGCCTTCCAGGGTACTGGGGGATCGGGTACACCGATAAACTCATCTTT | CALGASDGLPGYWGIGYTDKLIF
few | - | TRDJ1 | TRDV1 | TGTGCTCTTGGGGATACAACTCTATACGATAAACTCATCTTT | CALGDTTLYDKLIF
- | TRDD3 | TRDJ1 | TRDV1 | TGTGCTCTTGGGGTGAGGGTCCTACACTGGGGGATAAGGGTGAAGTACACCGATAAACTCATCTTT | CALGVRVLHWGIRVKYTDKLIF
few | TRDD3 | TRDJ1 | TRDV1 | TGTGCTCTTGGGGAATTATCCTCTAAATGGTACTGGGGGTCGTACACCGATAAACTCATCTTT | CALGELSSKWYWGSYTDKLIF
- | - | TRDJ1 | TRDV1 | TGTGCTCTTGGGGGATTTCCGTACACCGATAAACTCATCTTT | CALGGFPYTDKLIF
- | TRDD3 | TRDJ1 | TRDV1 | TGTGCTCTTGGGGAACCATCTTACCCGTACTGGGGGATACGCGGAGGGTACACCGATAAACTCATCTTT | CALGEPSYPYWGIRGGYTDKLIF
- | TRDD3 | TRDJ1 | TRDV1 | TGTGCTCTTGGGGAACTCCGCTTGAGCCCTGGGGGATTGCCAACCGATAAACTCATCTTT | CALGELRLSPGGLPTDKLIF
few | TRDD2 | TRDJ1 | TRDV1 | TGTGCTCTTGGGGATCTCTCCCTTCCTCCTACTATTTACACCGATAAACTCATCTTT | CALGDLSLPPTIYTDKLIF
few | TRDD3 | TRDJ1 | TRDV1 | TGTGCTCTTGGGACCCCTTACGAGGACTGGGGGACCTATTTCCCCGACCTATTTTACACCGATAAACTCATCTTT | CALGTPYEDWGTYFPDLFYTDKLIF
- | TRDD3 | TRDJ1 | TRDV1 | TGTGCTCTTGGGGAACTTGAACAATTTCCTCCCCGTACTGGGGGGTTCACCGATAAACTCATCTTT | CALGELEQFPPRTGGFTDKLIF
- | TRDD3 | TRDJ1 | TRDV1 | TGTGCTCTTGGGGAACAGGCTAGGTACTGGGGGATAGGACTAAACGATAAACTCATCTTT | CALGEQARYWGIGLNDKLIF
few | TRDD3 | TRDJ1 | TRDV1 | TGTGCTCTTGGGGAACGATTCCTCCTCCAATACTGGGGGATACGGGATAAACTCATCTTT | CALGERFLLQYWGIRDKLIF
few | TRDD3 | TRDJ1 | TRDV1 | TGTGCTCTTGGGGAACTATCCTTTGAACTGGGGACGGAGTACACCGATAAACTCATCTTT | CALGELSFELGTEYTDKLIF
- | TRDD2 | TRDJ1 | TRDV1 | TGTGCTCTTGGGGAACTAGTTCCTACGGGGCGGCGACACCGGGATAAACTCATCTTT | CALGELVPTGRRHRDKLIF
few | TRDD3 | TRDJ1 | TRDV2 | TGTGCCTGTGACGATTACTGGGGGATAGTTTTCGGTAAACTCATCTTT | CACDDYWGIVFGKLIF
- | TRDD3 | TRDJ1 | TRDV1 | TGTGCTCTTGGGATCACTACGGGGTGGGGGATACGGGACACCGATAAACTCATCTTT | CALGITTGWGIRDTDKLIF
once | TRDD2 | TRDJ1 | TRDV1 | TGTGCTCTTGGGGACTCGTCTGCGAACTTCCTACCGGGATTCAGATACACCGATAAACTCATCTTT | CALGDSSANFLPGFRYTDKLIF
- | - | TRDJ1 | TRDV1 | TGTGCTCTTGGGGAATCCCCTTCCACATCACCGTGCTACACCGATAAACTCATCTTT | CALGESPSTSPCYTDKLIF
few | TRDD3 | TRDJ1 | TRDV1 | TGTGCTCTTGGGAACCTAGGGCTGGGGGGATACCGGGATCCCGATAAACTCATCTTT | CALGNLGLGGYRDPDKLIF
few | TRDD3 | TRDJ1 | TRDV1 | TGTGCTCTTGGGGAACTAATCCACGGGGGGATCCGGTACACCGATAAACTCATCTTT | CALGELIHGGIRYTDKLIF